Following are 2 T cell receptor beta chains from one sample sequenced in a study of CD8+ T cells in alopecia areata. As to treatment: oral pan-JAK inhibitor, 5-10 mg twice daily. As the sequencing template, cDNA was produced by extracting RNA and reverse transcribing it. Data came from immunoSEQ multiplex PCR; TCRdb stores just in-frame clones and leaves some out. The profile shows 180,000 or so clones, about half of them singletons. The sequences come from CD8+ T cells sorted from blood, collected around week 54, from a patient treated with tofacitinib. Every receptor here comes from a human donor with alopecia areata.

The rearrangement links TRBV27 to TRBJ1-1; 7 positions match TRBD1. CDR1 and CDR2 (germline): MNHEY, SMNVEV (reference sequence). The CDR3 sequence is 11 residues long. J gave up 11 bases and V 6 bases, and 6 bases lay outside the gene matches. The CDR3 coding sequence is TGTGCCAGCAGACAAGGCAGGGGGGCTTTCTTT. It is translated as CASRQGRGAFF.

The CDR3 DNA reads TGTGCCAGCAGTCCGTCATACCAAGAGACCCAGTACTTC. It codes for CASSPSYQETQYF. This chain connects TRBV6-5 to TRBJ2-5; no definite D call. The CDR3 totals 13 residues. Trimming took 5 bases from V and 0 from J, leaving 7 bases between them. Germline values: CDR1 MNHEY, CDR2 SVGAGI.